This T cell receptor (beta chain) was documented in a study of shared T cell receptors in the human thymus. Clones were read by immunoSEQ multiplex PCR, and TCRdb kept only the in-frame ones, dropping some. The table has fewer than 700,000 clones, roughly 90% seen once. The germline V and J ends were trimmed by 5 bases and 2 bases, with 6 bases remaining between them. There are 12 residues in the CDR3. The germline gives CDR1 SEHNR, CDR2 FQNEAQ (reference sequence). Another study also made use of these data, one on human thymus T cells. That work states: The donor group consisted of healthy Finnish infants who were having corrective surgery for congenital heart defects. Thymus was obtained from resections taken during corrective heart surgery. There were highly overlapping thymic repertoires among unrelated individuals, as related research reported.

This sequence joins TRBV7-9 and TRBJ2-5, with D uncertain. Input material: thymocytes. This clonotype was sampled from a boy less than two years old with a congenital heart defect. In DNA form, the CDR3 reads TGTGCCAGCAGCCAACAACAAGAGACCCAGTACTTC. Translating it yields CASSQQQETQYF.